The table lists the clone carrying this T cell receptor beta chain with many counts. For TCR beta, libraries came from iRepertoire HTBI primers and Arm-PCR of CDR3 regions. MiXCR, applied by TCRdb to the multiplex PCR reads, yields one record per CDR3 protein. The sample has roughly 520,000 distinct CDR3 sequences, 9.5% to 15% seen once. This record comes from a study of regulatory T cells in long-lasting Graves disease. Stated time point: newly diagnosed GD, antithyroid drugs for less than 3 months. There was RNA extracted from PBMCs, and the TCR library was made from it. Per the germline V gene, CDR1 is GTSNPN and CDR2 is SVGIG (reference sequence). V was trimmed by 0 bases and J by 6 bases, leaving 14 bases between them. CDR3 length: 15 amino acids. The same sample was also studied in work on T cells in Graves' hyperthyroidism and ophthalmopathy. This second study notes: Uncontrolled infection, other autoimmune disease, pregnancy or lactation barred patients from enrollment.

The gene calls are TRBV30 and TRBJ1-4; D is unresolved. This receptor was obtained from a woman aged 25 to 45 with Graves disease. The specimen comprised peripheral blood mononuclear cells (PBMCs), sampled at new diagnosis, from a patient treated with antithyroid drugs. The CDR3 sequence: CAWSVPLTRDEKLFF. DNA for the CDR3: TGTGCCTGGAGTGTACCCCTCACCCGGGATGAAAAACTGTTTTTT.